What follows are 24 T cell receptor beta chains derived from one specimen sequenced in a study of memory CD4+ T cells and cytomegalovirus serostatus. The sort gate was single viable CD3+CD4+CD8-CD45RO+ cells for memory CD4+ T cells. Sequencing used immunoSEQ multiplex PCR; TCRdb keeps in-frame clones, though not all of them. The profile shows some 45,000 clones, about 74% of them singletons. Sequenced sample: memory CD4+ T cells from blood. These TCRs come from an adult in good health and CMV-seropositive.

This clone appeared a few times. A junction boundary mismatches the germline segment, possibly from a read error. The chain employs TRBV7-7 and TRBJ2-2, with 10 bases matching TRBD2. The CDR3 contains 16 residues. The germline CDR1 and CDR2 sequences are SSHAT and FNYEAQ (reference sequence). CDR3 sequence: CASSLAGGENTGELFF. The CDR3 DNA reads TGTGCTAGCAGCTTAGCGGGGGGAGAGAACACCGGGGAGCTGTTTTTT.

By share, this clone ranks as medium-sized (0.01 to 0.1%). Here the CDR3 reads CASSPEQGTSGNTIYF. In DNA form, the CDR3 reads TGTGCCAGCTCACCTGAACAGGGGACCTCTGGAAACACCATATATTTT. The genes are TRBV18 and TRBJ1-3; 7 bases fit TRBD1. The trim removed 3 bases at V and 0 bases at J, leaving 5 bases unmatched. Germline V CDR1 and CDR2: KGHSH, LQKENI. The CDR3 is 16 residues long. The full variable domain, its missing parts supplied by reference TRBV18 and TRBJ1-3, is NAGVMQNPRHLVRRRGQEARLRCSPMKGHSHVYWYRQLPEEGLKFMVYLQKENIIDESGMPKERFSAEFPKEGPSILRIQQVVRGDSAAYFCASSPEQGTSGNTIYFGEGSWLTVV.

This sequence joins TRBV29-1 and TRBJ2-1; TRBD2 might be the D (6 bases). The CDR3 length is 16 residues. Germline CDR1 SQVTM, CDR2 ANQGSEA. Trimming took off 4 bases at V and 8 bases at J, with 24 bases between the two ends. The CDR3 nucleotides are TGCAGCGTTGTACCTGGGAAGGACCCGGGGGTCGATGAGCAGTTCTTC. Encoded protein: CSVVPGKDPGVDEQFF.

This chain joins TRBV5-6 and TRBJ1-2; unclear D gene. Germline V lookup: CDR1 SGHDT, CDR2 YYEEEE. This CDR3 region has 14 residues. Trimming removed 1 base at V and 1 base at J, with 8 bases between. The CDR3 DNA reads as TGTGCCAGCAGCTTGTGGCCCAATAACTATGGCTACACCTTC. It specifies CASSLWPNNYGYTF.

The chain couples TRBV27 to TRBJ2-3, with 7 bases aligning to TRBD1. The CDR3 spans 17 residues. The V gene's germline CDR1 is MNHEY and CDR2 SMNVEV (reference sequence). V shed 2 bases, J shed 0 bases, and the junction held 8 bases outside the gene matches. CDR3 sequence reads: CASSLERGPYSTDTQYF. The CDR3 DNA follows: TGTGCCAGCAGTTTAGAAAGGGGGCCGTACAGCACAGATACGCAGTATTTT.

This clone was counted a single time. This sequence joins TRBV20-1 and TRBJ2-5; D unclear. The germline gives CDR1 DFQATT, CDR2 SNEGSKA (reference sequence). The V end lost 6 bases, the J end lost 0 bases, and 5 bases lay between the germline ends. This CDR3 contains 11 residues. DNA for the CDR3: TGCAGTGCGACCCACCAAGAGACCCAGTACTTC. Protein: CSATHQETQYF.

DNA for the CDR3: TGTGCCAGACCCACCCGATTCAGGGGGAACACTGAAGCTTTCTTT. This translates into CARPTRFRGNTEAFF. The V call is TRBV5-3, the J call TRBJ1-1; maybe TRBD1 (6 bases). TRBV5-3 carries the ORF label, with uncertain function. This CDR3 has 15 residues. The ends were cut back, 7 bases at V and 1 base at J, with 17 bases in the middle.

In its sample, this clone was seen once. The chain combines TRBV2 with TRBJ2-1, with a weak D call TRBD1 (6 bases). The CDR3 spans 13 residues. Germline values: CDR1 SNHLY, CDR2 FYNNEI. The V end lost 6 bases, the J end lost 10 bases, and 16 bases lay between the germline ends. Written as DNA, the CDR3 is TGTGCCAGCAGAAACAGGGAAGGAGGCGAGCAGTTCTTC. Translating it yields CASRNREGGEQFF.

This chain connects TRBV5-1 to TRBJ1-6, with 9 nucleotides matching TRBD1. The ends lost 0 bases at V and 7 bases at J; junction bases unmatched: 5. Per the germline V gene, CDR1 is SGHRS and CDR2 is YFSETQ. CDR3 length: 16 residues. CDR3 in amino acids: CASSLGDRARNSPLHF. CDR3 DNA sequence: TGCGCCAGCAGCTTGGGGGACAGGGCTCGAAATTCACCCCTCCACTTT.

The CDR3: CASSERTVEKLFF. In nucleotides, the CDR3 is TGTGCCAGCAGTGAAAGGACTGTCGAAAAACTGTTTTTT. The V and J genes are TRBV2 and TRBJ1-4; D gene uncertain. Trimming cost V 2 bases and J 8 bases, with 9 bases left between them. Germline V gives CDR1 SNHLY, CDR2 FYNNEI. This CDR3 comprises 13 residues.

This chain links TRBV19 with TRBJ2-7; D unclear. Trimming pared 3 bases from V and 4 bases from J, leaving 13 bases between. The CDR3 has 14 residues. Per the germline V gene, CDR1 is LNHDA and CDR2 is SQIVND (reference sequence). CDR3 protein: CASSIRDLQYEQYF. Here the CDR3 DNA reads TGTGCCAGTAGTATTCGAGACCTTCAATACGAGCAGTACTTC.

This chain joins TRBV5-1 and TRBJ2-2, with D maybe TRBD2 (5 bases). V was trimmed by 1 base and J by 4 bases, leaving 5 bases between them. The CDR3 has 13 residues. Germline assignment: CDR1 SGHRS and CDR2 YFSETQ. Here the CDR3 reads CASSLSGTGELFF. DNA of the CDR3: TGCGCCAGCAGCTTGAGCGGCACCGGGGAGCTGTTTTTT.

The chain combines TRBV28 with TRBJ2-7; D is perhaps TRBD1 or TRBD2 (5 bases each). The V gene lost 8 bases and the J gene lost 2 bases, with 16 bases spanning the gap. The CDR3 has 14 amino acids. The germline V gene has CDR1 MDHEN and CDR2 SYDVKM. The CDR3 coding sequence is TGTGCCAGCTCTACATCCGGGGACCCCTACGAGCAGTACTTC. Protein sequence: CASSTSGDPYEQYF.

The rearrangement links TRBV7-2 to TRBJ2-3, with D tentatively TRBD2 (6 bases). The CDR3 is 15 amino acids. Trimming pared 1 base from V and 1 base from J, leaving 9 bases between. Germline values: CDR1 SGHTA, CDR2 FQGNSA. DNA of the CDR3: TGTGCCAGCAGCTTAGGGGCTAGCGGCACAGATACGCAGTATTTT. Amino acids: CASSLGASGTDTQYF.

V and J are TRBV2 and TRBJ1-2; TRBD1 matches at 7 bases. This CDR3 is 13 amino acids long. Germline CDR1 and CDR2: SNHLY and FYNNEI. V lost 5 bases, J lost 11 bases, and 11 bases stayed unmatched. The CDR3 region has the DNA TGTGCCAGCAGTATAGACCCCACAGGGGCGTACACCTTC. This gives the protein CASSIDPTGAYTF.

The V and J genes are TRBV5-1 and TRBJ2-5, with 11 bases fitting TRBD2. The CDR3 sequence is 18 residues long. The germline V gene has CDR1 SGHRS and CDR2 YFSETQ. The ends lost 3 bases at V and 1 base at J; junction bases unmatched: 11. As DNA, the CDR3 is TGCGCCAGCAGCTCCGCCCCTACTAGCGGGGGATTCCAAGAGACCCAGTACTTC. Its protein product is CASSSAPTSGGFQETQYF.

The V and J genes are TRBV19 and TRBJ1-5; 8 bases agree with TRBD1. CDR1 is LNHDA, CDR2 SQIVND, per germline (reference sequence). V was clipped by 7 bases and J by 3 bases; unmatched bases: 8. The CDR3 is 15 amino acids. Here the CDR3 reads CASTSEGQVNQPQHF. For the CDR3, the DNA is TGTGCCAGTACCTCGGAGGGACAGGTCAATCAGCCCCAGCATTTT.

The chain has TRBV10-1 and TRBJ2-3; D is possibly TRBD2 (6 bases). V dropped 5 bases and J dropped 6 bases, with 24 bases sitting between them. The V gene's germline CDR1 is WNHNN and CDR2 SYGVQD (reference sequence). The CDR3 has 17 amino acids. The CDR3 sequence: CASSSTTSRDGRDTQYF. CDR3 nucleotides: TGCGCCAGCAGTTCAACGACTAGTCGTGACGGCAGGGATACGCAGTATTTT.

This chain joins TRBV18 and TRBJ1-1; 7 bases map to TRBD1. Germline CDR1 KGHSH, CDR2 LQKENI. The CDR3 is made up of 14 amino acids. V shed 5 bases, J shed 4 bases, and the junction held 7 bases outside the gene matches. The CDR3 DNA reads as TGTGCCAGCTCAACCTATCAGGGGGTCACTGAAGCTTTCTTT. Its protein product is CASSTYQGVTEAFF. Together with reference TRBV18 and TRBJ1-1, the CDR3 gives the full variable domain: NAGVMQNPRHLVRRRGQEARLRCSPMKGHSHVYWYRQLPEEGLKFMVYLQKENIIDESGMPKERFSAEFPKEGPSILRIQQVVRGDSAAYFCASSTYQGVTEAFFGQGTRLTVV.

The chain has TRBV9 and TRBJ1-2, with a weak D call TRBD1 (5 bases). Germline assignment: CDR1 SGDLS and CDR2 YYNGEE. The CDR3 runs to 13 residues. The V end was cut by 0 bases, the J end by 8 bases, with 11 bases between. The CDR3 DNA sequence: TGTGCCAGCAGCGTAGCAGGGAAAGGCGGCTACACCTTC. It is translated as CASSVAGKGGYTF.

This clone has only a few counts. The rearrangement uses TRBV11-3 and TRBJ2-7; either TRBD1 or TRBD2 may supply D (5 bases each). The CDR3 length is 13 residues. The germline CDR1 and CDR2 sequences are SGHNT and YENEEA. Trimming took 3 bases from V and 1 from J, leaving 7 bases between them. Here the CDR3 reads CASSLGPSYEQYF. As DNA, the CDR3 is TGTGCCAGCAGCTTGGGACCATCCTACGAGCAGTACTTC.

CDR3 in amino acids: CATSSKRGTGELFF. The CDR3 DNA sequence: TGTGCCACCAGCAGTAAGCGAGGCACCGGGGAGCTGTTTTTT. The genes are TRBV2 and TRBJ2-2, with D hard to call. The CDR3 spans 14 residues. Germline loops: CDR1 SNHLY, CDR2 FYNNEI. V was clipped by 10 bases and J by 4 bases, with 16 bases between them.

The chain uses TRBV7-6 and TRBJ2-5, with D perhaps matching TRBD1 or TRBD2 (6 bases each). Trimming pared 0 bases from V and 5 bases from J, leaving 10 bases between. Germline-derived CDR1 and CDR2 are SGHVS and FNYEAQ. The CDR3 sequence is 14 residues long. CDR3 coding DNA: TGTGCCAGCAGCTTAGCCGGGGGCCGCGAGACCCAGTACTTC. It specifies CASSLAGGRETQYF.

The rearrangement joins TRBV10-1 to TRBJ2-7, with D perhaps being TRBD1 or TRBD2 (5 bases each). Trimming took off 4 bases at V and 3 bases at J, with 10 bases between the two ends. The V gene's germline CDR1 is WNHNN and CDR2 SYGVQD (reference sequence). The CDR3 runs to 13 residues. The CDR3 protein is CASSGDLGYEQYF. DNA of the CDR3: TGCGCCAGCAGTGGGGACCTTGGCTACGAGCAGTACTTC.